These 28 T cell receptor beta chains originate from one sample sequenced in a study of vaccination and CD4 T cells after COVID-19. Treatment specified: roughly 10-day PBMC culture with coronavirus spike peptide pools or control peptides (ViraFEST assay). Their antigen targets remain unknown. The Oncomine TCR Beta short-read assay was what sequenced the DNA obtained from cultured CD4+ T cells. One entry per CDR3 protein, called by TCRdb with MiXCR from the PCR reads. The sample holds around 8,100 distinct CDR3 sequences, 57% seen once. Material for sequencing was CD4+ T cells from blood, cultured in vitro. The receptors were sampled from a human donor who had recovered from COVID-19.

V is TRBV11-3 and J is TRBJ2-2, with D hard to call. The CDR3 totals 14 residues. Per the germline V gene, CDR1 is SGHNT and CDR2 is YENEEA. V shed 7 bases and J shed 3 bases, with 12 bases lying between them. As DNA, the CDR3 is TGTGCCAGCACCCCACAAAGGCACACCGGGGAGCTGTTTTTT. It codes for CASTPQRHTGELFF.

The rearrangement links TRBV7-2 to TRBJ2-5; D might be TRBD2 (5 bases). Germline assignment: CDR1 SGHTA and CDR2 FQGNSA. The length of the CDR3 is 14 residues. Trimming left V 5 bases short and J 1 base short, with 11 bases between. CDR3 in amino acids: CASSQLDFQETQYF. CDR3 bases: TGTGCCAGCAGCCAACTAGATTTCCAAGAGACCCAGTACTTC.

As regards this clonotype: One end of the junction varies from germline; a read error may be responsible. This rearrangement joins TRBV9 to TRBJ2-5, with D possibly called TRBD1 or TRBD2 (5 bases each). Germline V gene lookup returns CDR1 SGDLS and CDR2 YYNGEE. CDR3 length: 13 amino acids. The CDR3 spells CASSVVGGEIQYF. The CDR3 DNA reads as TGTGCCAGCAGCGTAGTTGGGGGAGAGATCCAGTACTTC.

This clonotype showed up just a few times. The chain links TRBV7-2 to TRBJ2-7, with 7 bases that match TRBD1. The germline CDR1 and CDR2 sequences are SGHTA and FQGNSA. This CDR3 comprises 13 residues. V gave up 5 bases and J gave up 5 bases; unmatched junction bases: 6. The CDR3 region is CASSAGTVDEQYF. The CDR3 DNA sequence: TGTGCCAGCAGCGCCGGGACAGTGGACGAGCAGTACTTC.

The chain is built from TRBV11-3 and TRBJ1-1; no definite D call. The V gene lost 0 bases and the J gene lost 9 bases, with 14 bases spanning the gap. Germline V gene sequence: CDR1 SGHNT, CDR2 YENEEA. The CDR3 consists of 14 residues. The CDR3 loop reads CASSLDPRPYQAFF. CDR3 in DNA: TGTGCCAGCAGCTTAGATCCTAGACCTTATCAAGCTTTCTTT. Looking up the rest from reference TRBV11-3 and TRBJ1-1 gives the full variable domain: EAGVVQSPRYKIIEKKQPVAFWCNPISGHNTLYWYLQNLGQGPELLIRYENEEAVDDSQLPKDRFSAERLKGVDSTLKIQPAELGDSAVYLCASSLDPRPYQAFFGQGTRLTVV.

This clonotype was observed a single time. The CDR3 loop is CAWNREDEQFF. The CDR3 DNA reads as TGTGCCTGGAACCGGGAAGATGAGCAGTTCTTC. The chain uses TRBV30 and TRBJ2-1; possible D gene TRBD2, 5 bases. The CDR3 is 11 residues long. V dropped 4 bases and J dropped 8 bases, with 9 bases sitting between them. In germline, CDR1 is GTSNPN, CDR2 SVGIG (reference sequence).

The chain employs TRBV7-9 and TRBJ2-5; D unresolved. Between the trimmed V and J ends, which lost 5 bases and 1 base, there was a span of 14 bases. The CDR3 has 15 residues. Germline assignment: CDR1 SEHNR and CDR2 FQNEAQ (reference sequence). The CDR3 nucleotides read TGTGCCAGCAGCCCTCAACCGGGCGGCCAAGAGACCCAGTACTTC. It encodes CASSPQPGGQETQYF.

This clonotype has only a few counts. The rearrangement joins TRBV18 to TRBJ2-5; 7 bases match TRBD1. CDR1 and CDR2 from the germline V gene are KGHSH and LQKENI. Losses at the gene ends were 5 bases for V and 2 bases for J; bases not matched to a gene: 8. The CDR3 consists of 15 residues. The CDR3 sequence is CASSSRDSNQETQYF. The CDR3 DNA is TGTGCCAGCTCATCCCGGGACAGCAATCAAGAGACCCAGTACTTC.

This clonotype has more than one count but fewer than ten. This chain uses TRBV10-3 with TRBJ1-1; D is ambiguous. The germline V gene encodes CDR1 ENHRY and CDR2 SYGVKD. Trimming pared 0 bases from V and 1 base from J, leaving 12 bases between. CDR3 length: 16 amino acids. CDR3 sequence reads: CAISESGRARNTEAFF. The CDR3 DNA reads TGTGCCATCAGTGAGTCGGGGAGGGCACGGAACACTGAAGCTTTCTTT.

In its sample, this clonotype was seen a few times. V and J are TRBV6-5 and TRBJ2-7; D unclear. The V end lost 0 bases, the J end lost 0 bases, and 9 bases lay between the germline ends. CDR1 MNHEY and CDR2 SVGAGI come from the germline V gene. The CDR3 consists of 15 residues. The CDR3 loop reads CASSYSYQSSYEQYF. CDR3 sequence (DNA): TGTGCCAGCAGTTACTCATACCAGAGCTCCTACGAGCAGTACTTC.

This clonotype has more than one count but fewer than ten. This sequence joins TRBV6-2 or TRBV6-3 and TRBJ1-5; TRBD1 matches at 8 bases. The ends lost 6 bases at V and 7 bases at J; junction bases unmatched: 14. Looked up from germline, CDR1 is MNHEY and CDR2 is SVGEGT. The CDR3 has 16 amino acids. The CDR3 sequence is CASSPTPDRVGQPQHF. In DNA form, the CDR3 reads TGTGCCAGCAGCCCCACCCCGGACAGGGTTGGCCAGCCCCAGCATTTT.

The chain joins TRBV6-2 or TRBV6-3 to TRBJ2-4; 9 nucleotides agree with TRBD1. The CDR3 length is 12 residues. The trim removed 5 bases at V and 8 bases at J, leaving 1 base unmatched. CDR1 MNHEY and CDR2 SVGEGT come from the germline V gene. CDR3 in DNA: TGTGCCAGCAGTGGGACAGGGTACATTCAGTACTTC. Its protein product is CASSGTGYIQYF.

This clonotype has a handful of counts. The chain joins TRBV6-2 or TRBV6-3 to TRBJ1-5; 7 nucleotides match TRBD1. This CDR3 region has 13 residues. CDR1 MNHEY and CDR2 SVGEGT come from the germline V gene. The junction had 5 bases not matched to a gene; V was cut back by 5 bases and J by 7 bases. This chain's CDR3 is CASSNRGGQPQHF. CDR3 DNA: TGTGCCAGCAGTAACAGGGGCGGGCAGCCCCAGCATTTT.

The J gene is TRBJ2-3, the V gene TRBV20-1; 8 bases map to TRBD2. The V segment lost 2 bases and the J segment 4 bases; nucleotides outside the gene matches: 2. There are 13 residues in the CDR3. Germline CDR1 is DFQATT and CDR2 is SNEGSKA (reference sequence). The CDR3 nucleotides read TGCAGTGCTAGAAGCGGGAGCCCAGATACGCAGTATTTT. Its protein product is CSARSGSPDTQYF.

This clonotype was counted between two and nine times. The V gene is TRBV20-1, the J gene TRBJ1-3; a weak D match, TRBD1 (6 bases). The CDR3 is 17 residues long. Germline loops: CDR1 DFQATT, CDR2 SNEGSKA (reference sequence). V shed 3 bases and J shed 2 bases, with 20 bases lying between them. Here the CDR3 reads CSASVGGRGFPGNTIYF. CDR3 in DNA: TGCAGTGCTAGTGTCGGAGGCAGGGGATTTCCTGGAAACACCATATATTTT.

This clonotype occurred a few times. The rearrangement joins TRBV19 to TRBJ2-2, with 9 positions matching TRBD1. Trimming cost V 5 bases and J 1 base; bases outside gene matches: 5. Germline-derived CDR1 and CDR2 are LNHDA and SQIVND (reference sequence). CDR3 length: 16 residues. CDR3 bases: TGTGCCAGTAGTCCGCGGGACAGGGTGAACACCGGGGAGCTGTTTTTT. Residues: CASSPRDRVNTGELFF.

The V gene is TRBV7-2, the J gene TRBJ2-7, with TRBD1 matching 9 bases. V lost 1 base, J lost 5 bases, and 9 bases stayed unmatched. Germline-derived CDR1 and CDR2 are SGHTA and FQGNSA. The CDR3 totals 16 residues. In nucleotides, the CDR3 is TGTGCCAGCAGCTTAGGGCTGAGGACAGGGGTAGACGAGCAGTACTTC. This sequence encodes CASSLGLRTGVDEQYF.

The V and J genes are TRBV6-2 or TRBV6-3 and TRBJ1-5; D uncertain. CDR3 length: 16 amino acids. Trimming took 6 bases from V and 3 from J, leaving 18 bases between them. The germline CDR1 and CDR2 sequences are MNHEY and SVGEGT. The CDR3 protein is CASSSTSDGINQPQHF. The CDR3 DNA is TGTGCCAGCAGCTCCACCTCAGACGGGATCAATCAGCCCCAGCATTTT.

The gene calls are TRBV27 and TRBJ2-7, with D unclear. CDR1 is MNHEY and CDR2 is SMNVEV in the germline V gene (reference sequence). With 6 bases removed from V and 0 bases from J, the gap between germline ends came to 9 bases. This CDR3 spans 13 amino acids. The DNA for the CDR3 is TGTGCCAGCAGCCGATCCGGCTCCTACGAGCAGTACTTC. It is translated as CASSRSGSYEQYF.

This clonotype has only a few counts. CDR3 nucleotide sequence: TGTGCCTGGAGTGTTCCAGGGATGAACACTGAAGCTTTCTTT. Protein: CAWSVPGMNTEAFF. The chain couples TRBV30 to TRBJ1-1; tentatively, D is TRBD1 (5 bases). Germline CDR1 is GTSNPN and CDR2 is SVGIG (reference sequence). This CDR3 contains 14 residues. V lost 0 bases to trimming and J lost 0 bases, with 8 bases between them.

The sample holds a few counts of this clonotype. V usage is TRBV19 and J usage is TRBJ1-1; 9 bases map to TRBD1. This CDR3 is 16 amino acids long. CDR1 is LNHDA and CDR2 is SQIVND in the germline V gene (reference sequence). Unmatched junction bases numbered 10, after V lost 3 bases and J lost 5 bases. CDR3 amino acids: CASSIGTGKRRTEAFF. In DNA form, the CDR3 reads TGTGCCAGTAGTATCGGGACAGGGAAGAGGAGAACTGAAGCTTTCTTT.

In its sample, this clonotype was seen a few times. The chain combines TRBV30 with TRBJ2-7, with TRBD2 matching over 9 bases. CDR1 is GTSNPN, CDR2 SVGIG, per germline (reference sequence). The CDR3 sequence is 15 residues long. V was pared by 4 bases and J by 11 bases, with 18 bases of the junction left unmatched. The CDR3 DNA follows: TGTGCCTGGACTCCCTTAGCGGGAGCCCCCAGGGGCGAGTACTTC. Protein: CAWTPLAGAPRGEYF.

This clonotype was counted only a few times. This chain uses TRBV10-3 with TRBJ1-1; D not certain. The CDR3 extends over 16 amino acids. V dropped 5 bases and J dropped 5 bases, with 21 bases sitting between them. Per the germline V gene, CDR1 is ENHRY and CDR2 is SYGVKD. Here the CDR3 reads CAISSVGDSSRTEAFF. CDR3 sequence (DNA): TGTGCCATCAGTTCGGTTGGGGATAGTAGTAGAACTGAAGCTTTCTTT.

The J gene is TRBJ1-5, the V gene TRBV7-3, with D possibly TRBD1 on 6 matching bases. Germline CDR1 reads SGHTA; CDR2 reads FQGTGA. V was shortened by 3 bases and J by 6 bases, with 15 bases between the two germline ends. The CDR3 runs to 15 residues. CDR3: CASSLAGGGGQPQHF. The DNA of the CDR3 is TGTGCCAGCAGCTTGGCCGGAGGGGGAGGTCAGCCCCAGCATTTT.

The rearrangement links TRBV6-5 to TRBJ2-3; 9 bases align to TRBD1. The CDR3 is 17 residues long. The junction had 8 bases not matched to a gene; V was cut back by 0 bases and J by 4 bases. Per the germline V gene, CDR1 is MNHEY and CDR2 is SVGAGI. The CDR3 DNA reads TGTGCCAGCAGTTACTCCCTCCCGGGACAGGGACCAGATACGCAGTATTTT. Encoded protein: CASSYSLPGQGPDTQYF.

V gene TRBV6-2 or TRBV6-3 combines with J gene TRBJ2-1, with 10 positions matching TRBD2. The CDR3 is made up of 16 amino acids. After removal of 4 bases from V and 8 bases from J, the junction contained 11 bases not matched to a gene. Germline loops: CDR1 MNHEY, CDR2 SVGEGT. In DNA form, the CDR3 reads TGTGCCAGCAGTTGGGGCGCTAGCGGGGGTCAGGATGAGCAGTTCTTC. The encoded protein is CASSWGASGGQDEQFF.

This clonotype is a singleton in its sample. The chain carries TRBV7-8 and TRBJ1-6, with TRBD1 matching 7 bases. Losses at the gene ends were 4 bases for V and 4 bases for J; bases not matched to a gene: 4. The germline V gene has CDR1 SGHVS and CDR2 FQNEAQ. The CDR3 has 15 amino acids. CDR3 residues: CASSYGTAYNSPLHF. In nucleotides, the CDR3 is TGTGCCAGCAGCTATGGGACAGCTTATAATTCACCCCTCCACTTT.

CDR3 DNA sequence: TGCGCCAGCGGGCGGTGGGGTCAGCCCCAGCATTTT. Its translation: CASGRWGQPQHF. The chain has TRBV4-1 and TRBJ1-5; D gene unclear. V lost 8 bases and J lost 6, with 11 bases in between. The CDR3 loop spans 12 amino acids. Germline V gene sequence: CDR1 MGHRA, CDR2 YSYEKL.